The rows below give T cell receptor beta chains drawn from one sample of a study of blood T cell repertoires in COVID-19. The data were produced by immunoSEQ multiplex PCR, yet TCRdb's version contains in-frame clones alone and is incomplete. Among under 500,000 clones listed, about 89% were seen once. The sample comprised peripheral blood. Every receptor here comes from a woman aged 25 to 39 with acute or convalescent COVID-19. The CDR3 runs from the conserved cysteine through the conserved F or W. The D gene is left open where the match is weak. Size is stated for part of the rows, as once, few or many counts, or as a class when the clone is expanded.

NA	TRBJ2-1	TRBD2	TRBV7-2	TGTGCCAGCAGCTTTTTTCCGGGGGGGCCAGATGAGCAGTTCTTC	CASSFFPGGPDEQFF
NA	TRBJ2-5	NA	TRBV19	TGTGCCAGTAGTAGATACTGGACAGTTCAAGAGACCCAGTACTTC	CASSRYWTVQETQYF
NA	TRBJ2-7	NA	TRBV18	TGTGCCAGCTCACCGACAGGCTCCGAGCAGTACTTC	CASSPTGSEQYF
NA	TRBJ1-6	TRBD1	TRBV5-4	TGTGCCAGCAGCCAGGACAGGGGTAATTCACCCCTCCACTTT	CASSQDRGNSPLHF
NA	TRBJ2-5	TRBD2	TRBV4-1	TGCGCCAGCAGCCAAGAGACGGGGGGGATAAAAGAGACCCAGTACTTC	CASSQETGGIKETQYF
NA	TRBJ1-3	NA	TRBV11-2	TGTGCCAGCAGCTTAGGTTTTTCAGGGTTGGCCACCATATATTTT	CASSLGFSGLATIYF
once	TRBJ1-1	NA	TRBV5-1	TGCGCCAGCAGCCCGAACAGGGTGTGGAACACTGAAGCTTTCTTT	CASSPNRVWNTEAFF
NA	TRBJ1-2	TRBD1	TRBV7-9	TGTGCCAGCAGCTCGGAATCACAGGGGTACCTTGGCTACACCTTC	CASSSESQGYLGYTF
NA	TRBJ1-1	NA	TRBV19	TGTGCCAGTCGATGGACAGACATGAACACTGAAGCTTTCTTT	CASRWTDMNTEAFF
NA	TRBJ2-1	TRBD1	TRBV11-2	TGTGCCAGCAGCTCCGAGGGCAGGGGGAACTTTTACAATGAGCAGTTCTTC	CASSSEGRGNFYNEQFF
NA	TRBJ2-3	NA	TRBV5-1	TGCGCCAGCAGACTAGCCCCTCACACAGATACGCAGTATTTT	CASRLAPHTDTQYF
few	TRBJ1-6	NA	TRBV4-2	TGTGCCAGCAGCCTGGGACTGGCAGATTCACCCCTCCACTTT	CASSLGLADSPLHF
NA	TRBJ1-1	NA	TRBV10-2	TGCGCCAGCAGTGAGTCGATCTGGGGAGTTGGCACTGAAGCTTTCTTT	CASSESIWGVGTEAFF
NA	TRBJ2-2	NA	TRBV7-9	TGTGCCAGCAGTAGGGAGGCCGGGGAGCTGTTTTTT	CASSREAGELFF
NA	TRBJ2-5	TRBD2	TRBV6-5	TGTGCCAGCCAGCGGGGGGAGGTAGGGGAGACCCAGTACTTC	CASQRGEVGETQYF
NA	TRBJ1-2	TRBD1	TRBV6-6	TGTGCCAGCAGTTACCGGGGACAGGGGGTTCATGGCTACACCTTC	CASSYRGQGVHGYTF
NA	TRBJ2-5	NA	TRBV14	TGTGCCAGCAGCCAAGCGTATTGGGTGGAGCAAGAGACCCAGTACTTC	CASSQAYWVEQETQYF
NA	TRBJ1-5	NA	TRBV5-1	TGCGCCAGCAGCCCAGAGGGAAATCAGCCCCAGCATTTT	CASSPEGNQPQHF
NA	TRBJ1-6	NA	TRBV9	TGTGCCAGCAGCGTAGCTACAGCAAATTCACCCCTCCACTTT	CASSVATANSPLHF
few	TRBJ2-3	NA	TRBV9	TGTGCCAGCAGCTTTTTAACAGATACGCAGTATTTT	CASSFLTDTQYF
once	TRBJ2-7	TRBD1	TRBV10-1	TGCGCCAGCAGTGAGGAATTGGGACAGACCTACGAGCAGTACTTC	CASSEELGQTYEQYF
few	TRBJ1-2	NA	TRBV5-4	TGTGCCAGCAGCTCAAGGGATCGTGGACTAAACTATGGCTACACCTTC	CASSSRDRGLNYGYTF
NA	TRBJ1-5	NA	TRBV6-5	TGTGCCAGCAGATGGGAGGCCATGGGGCAGCCCCAGCATTTT	CASRWEAMGQPQHF
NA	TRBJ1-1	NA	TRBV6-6	TGTGCCAGCAGTTACCCCCTCGACAGGCGGCCCCCTGAAGCTTTCTTT	CASSYPLDRRPPEAFF
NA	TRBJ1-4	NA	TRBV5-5	TGTGCCAGCAGCTTGGGTCTCAGGGCCTCAGCAACTAATGAAAAACTGTTTTTT	CASSLGLRASATNEKLFF
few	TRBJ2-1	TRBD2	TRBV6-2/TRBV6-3	TGTGCCAGCAGTTACTTCCGAGCGGGGGGACCCAATGAGCAGTTCTTC	CASSYFRAGGPNEQFF
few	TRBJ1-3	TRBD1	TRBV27	TGTGCCAGCAGCATGACAGGGTCTGGAAACACCATATATTTT	CASSMTGSGNTIYF
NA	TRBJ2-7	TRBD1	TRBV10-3	TGTGCCATCAGTGAGTCGCCGGGACAGATTTCCGAGCAGTACTTC	CAISESPGQISEQYF
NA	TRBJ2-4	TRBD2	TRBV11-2	TGTGCCAGCAGCACACCAGCCGACTTTCAGCGGGGGCAGAAAAACATTCAGTACTTC	CASSTPADFQRGQKNIQYF
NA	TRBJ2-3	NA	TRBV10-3	TGTGCCATCAGTGAGTCGAAGCCAGGGGAGTCCACAGATACGCAGTATTTT	CAISESKPGESTDTQYF
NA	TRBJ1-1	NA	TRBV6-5	TGTGCCAGCAGTTACTCGATCGGTCAATTAGACACTGAAGCTTTCTTT	CASSYSIGQLDTEAFF
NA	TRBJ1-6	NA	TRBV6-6	TGTGCCAGCAGTTGGGAGAGCTCCTATAATTCACCCCTCCACTTT	CASSWESSYNSPLHF